Given below is one T cell receptor beta chain in context. Its binding antigen is unknown. The record has no base qualities; no much larger clone is one base away. These data are taken from a study of blood T cell repertoires in COVID-19 (dated by TCRdb to the early 2020s). Regarding the study in general: The collaborator samples originated in the United States, Italy and Spain and spanned the acute and convalescent phases of COVID-19. The prospective study material was composed of cDNA or gDNA derived from T cells, B-cell-depleted T cells, or PBMCs. Deeply sampled blood TCRbeta repertoires from subjects exposed to, actively infected with, or recovered from COVID-19 were included in the dataset. The repertoires were made available in a free public database intended to serve as a resource for research on the immune response to SARS-CoV-2. The samples were drawn from two sources: the first 160 participants of the ongoing ImmuneRACE study, and 1,200 or so subjects contributed by 6 global collaborators. A de-identified subject ID, COVID-19 status, age in years and sex were almost always included in the sample metadata. HLA class I and class II types, where available, came from metadata supplied by the sample provider rather than from assay-based typing. The research as a whole found: Clinical and demographic metadata were provided uncurated, with the amount varying by source and participant.

Collaborating institutions collected whole blood in K2EDTA tubes following their own protocols. For TCRbeta analysis, collaborators shipped samples in one of three forms: frozen whole blood, isolated PBMCs, or DNA extracted from either of those sample types. From the germline V gene (reference sequence), CDR1 is LNHNV and CDR2 is YYDKDF. The V end loses 0 bases and the J end loses 4 bases, and a stretch of 15 bases separates them. From its cysteine to its phenylalanine, the CDR3 spans 16 amino acids. Only the CDR3 region is kept as DNA, spanning 48 bases read in frame from base 1. TCRbeta CDR3 regions were amplified from genomic DNA using the immunoSEQ Assay, a bias-controlled multiplex PCR. The paper's processing steps were these. Within the assay, amplification of reference gene primers was used to estimate how many nucleated cells each sample contained. To quantify the absolute abundance of each unique TCRbeta CDR3 rearrangement, sequence reads were collapsed and filtered. For each sample, productive Simpson clonality was calculated by taking the square root of Simpson's diversity index across productive rearrangements. TCRdb obtained this table from immuneACCESS and retained in-frame rearrangements with V and J assigned. These tables miss some clones; where compared with another copy, unresolved V genes account for less than half of the shortfall, and the remainder is unexplained. V and J calls plus clone size are reproduced from that table; the DNA served to infer D and trimming. In this sample the table shows about 59,000 clones, 91% of which occur a single time. Of the sample, 8.6% is held by the ten largest clones.

The receptor chain draws on TRBV15 and TRBJ1-2, with TRBD1 as a weak D call on 6 bases. The sequenced sample was peripheral blood. This TCR derives from a human donor in a cohort sampled during active COVID-19. The nucleotide sequence is TGTGCCACCAGCAGAGATAGGGGGGGCGCGGGCTATGGCTACACCTTC. Translated, this gives CATSRDRGGAGYGYTF.